This TCR beta chain was sequenced in a study of T cell changes during pregnancy in multiple sclerosis. For this clone: This sample includes further DNA sequences coding for the same CDR3.

The data were produced by immunoSEQ multiplex PCR, yet TCRdb's version contains in-frame clones alone and is incomplete. The table shows 40,000 or so clones, with 75% to 95% occurring only once. V lost 3 bases, J lost 2 bases, and 1 base stayed unmatched. Germline V gene lookup returns CDR1 MNHEY and CDR2 SMNVEV (reference sequence). CDR3 length: 13 residues. This TCR derives from a female donor with multiple sclerosis, enrolled in a pregnancy study. This chain uses TRBV27 with TRBJ2-7; TRBD2 matches at 7 bases. The starting material was CD8+ T cells from peripheral blood mononuclear cells, obtained before pregnancy. CDR3 coding DNA: TGTGCCAGCAGTTTTCGGGGGGCCTACGAGCAGTACTTC. Translating it yields CASSFRGAYEQYF.